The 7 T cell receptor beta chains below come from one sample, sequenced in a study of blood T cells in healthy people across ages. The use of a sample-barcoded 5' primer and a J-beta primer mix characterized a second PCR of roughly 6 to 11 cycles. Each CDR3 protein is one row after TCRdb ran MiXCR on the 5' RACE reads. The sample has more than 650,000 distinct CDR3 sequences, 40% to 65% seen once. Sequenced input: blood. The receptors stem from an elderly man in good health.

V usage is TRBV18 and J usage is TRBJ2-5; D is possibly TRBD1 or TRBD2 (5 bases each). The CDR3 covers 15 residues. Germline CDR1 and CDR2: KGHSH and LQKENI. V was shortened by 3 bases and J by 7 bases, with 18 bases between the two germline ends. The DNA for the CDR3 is TGTGCCAGCTCACCGGAACAGGACGCCGAGGGGACCCAGTACTTC. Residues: CASSPEQDAEGTQYF. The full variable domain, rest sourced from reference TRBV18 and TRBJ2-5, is NAGVMQNPRHLVRRRGQEARLRCSPMKGHSHVYWYRQLPEEGLKFMVYLQKENIIDESGMPKERFSAEFPKEGPSILRIQQVVRGDSAAYFCASSPEQDAEGTQYFGPGTRLLVL.

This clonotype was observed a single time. CDR3 residues: CASSLWTGENTEAFF. CDR3 DNA: TGTGCCAGCAGCTTATGGACGGGAGAGAACACTGAAGCTTTCTTT. The chain recombines TRBV7-9 with TRBJ1-1; the D is unclear. V lost 2 bases to trimming and J lost 1 base, with 11 bases between them. Germline-derived CDR1 and CDR2 are SEHNR and FQNEAQ (reference sequence). The CDR3 runs 15 residues.

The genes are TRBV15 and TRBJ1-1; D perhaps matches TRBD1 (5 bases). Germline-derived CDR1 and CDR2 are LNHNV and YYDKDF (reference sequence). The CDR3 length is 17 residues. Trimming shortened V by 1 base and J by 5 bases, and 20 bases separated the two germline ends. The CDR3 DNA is TGTGCCACCAGCAGAGGGGGGGTGGGCAGACGAGGGACTGAAGCTTTCTTT. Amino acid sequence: CATSRGGVGRRGTEAFF.

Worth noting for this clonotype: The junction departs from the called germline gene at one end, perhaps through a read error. CDR3 amino acids: CAEGTSDERFF. The CDR3 DNA reads as TGTGCCGAGGGGACTAGTGATGAGCGGTTCTTC. This chain uses TRBV2 with TRBJ2-1, with 8 positions matching TRBD2. CDR1 is SNHLY and CDR2 is FYNNEI in the germline V gene. The CDR3 has 11 residues.

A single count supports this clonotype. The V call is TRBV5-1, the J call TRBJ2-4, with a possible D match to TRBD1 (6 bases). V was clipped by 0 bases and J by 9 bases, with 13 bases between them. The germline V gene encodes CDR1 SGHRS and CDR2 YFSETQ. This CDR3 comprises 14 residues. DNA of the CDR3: TGCGCCAGCAGCTTGGACAGGGCTGGGGTCATTCAGTACTTC. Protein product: CASSLDRAGVIQYF.

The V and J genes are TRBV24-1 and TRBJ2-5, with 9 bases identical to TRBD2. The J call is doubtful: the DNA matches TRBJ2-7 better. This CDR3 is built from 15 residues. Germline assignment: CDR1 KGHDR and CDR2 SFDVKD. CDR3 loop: CATSDPSGNTYEQYF. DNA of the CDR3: TGTGCCACCAGTGACCCTAGCGGGAATACCTACGAGCAGTACTTC.

The CDR3 nucleotides are TGTGCCAGCAGCAGAACTGGGGGGGAGTACCATGGCTACACCTTC. Protein sequence: CASSRTGGEYHGYTF. The V call is TRBV5-5, the J call TRBJ1-2; D possibly corresponds to TRBD1 (5 bases). Trimming left V 4 bases short and J 6 bases short, with 19 bases between. Germline V lookup: CDR1 SGHKS, CDR2 YYEKEE (reference sequence). The CDR3 contains 15 residues. The variable domain in full, with the rest retrieved from reference TRBV5-5 and TRBJ1-2, is DAGVTQSPTHLIKTRGQQVTLRCSPISGHKSVSWYQQVLGQGPQFIFQYYEKEERGRGNFPDRFSARQFPNYSSELNVNALLLGDSALYLCASSRTGGEYHGYTFGSGTRLTVV.